Below, 4 T cell receptor beta chains from the same sample are listed, as sequenced in a study of cytomegalovirus exposure and HLA in healthy donors. Clones were read by immunoSEQ multiplex PCR, and TCRdb kept only the in-frame ones, dropping some. This table has under 200,000 clones, 86% appearing once. The sequenced sample was PBMCs. These receptors all stem from a woman aged 18 to 35 in good health and CMV-seronegative.

The chain has TRBV29-1 and TRBJ2-3; possible D gene TRBD2, 6 bases. V was shortened by 3 bases and J by 1 base, with 17 bases between the two germline ends. Per the germline V gene, CDR1 is SQVTM and CDR2 is ANQGSEA. The CDR3 extends over 16 amino acids. Written as DNA, the CDR3 is TGCAGCGTTGAGGGGGGACGGGATGTCGGCACAGATACGCAGTATTTT. Its translation: CSVEGGRDVGTDTQYF.

This chain's CDR3 is CASSLILGYTF. CDR3 bases: TGCGCCAGCAGCTTGATTCTTGGCTACACCTTC. The chain recombines TRBV5-1 with TRBJ1-2; no firm D call. V was pared by 1 base and J by 7 bases, with 5 bases between. The CDR3 totals 11 residues. Germline CDR1 is SGHRS and CDR2 is YFSETQ.

V and J are TRBV19 and TRBJ1-1; TRBD1 agrees at 9 bases. The CDR3 covers 13 residues. Germline V gives CDR1 LNHDA, CDR2 SQIVND (reference sequence). V lost 0 bases, J lost 10 bases, and 3 bases stayed unmatched. The CDR3 here is CASSIDPGQGAFF. CDR3 coding DNA: TGTGCCAGTAGTATAGATCCGGGACAGGGAGCTTTCTTT.

The chain combines TRBV6-1 with TRBJ2-1, with a weak D call TRBD2 (6 bases). CDR1 is MNHNS and CDR2 is SASEGT in the germline V gene. Trimming took off 2 bases at V and 9 bases at J, with 23 bases between the two ends. The length of the CDR3 is 17 residues. CDR3 loop: CASSELSGGRSGGEQFF. As DNA, the CDR3 is TGTGCCAGCAGTGAACTAAGTGGGGGTCGTAGCGGAGGTGAGCAGTTCTTC.